Below, 16 T cell receptor beta chains from the same sample are listed, as sequenced in a study of blood T cell repertoires in COVID-19. Some clones are missing from TCRdb's copy, which holds only in-frame ones; the method was immunoSEQ multiplex PCR. The repertoire has about 480,000 clones, roughly nine tenths of them found once; the top ten carry approximately 8.3%. The sequencing sample was made of PBMCs or T cells enriched from blood (not recorded which). The receptors were sampled from a woman aged 60 to 75 who had recovered from COVID-19.

This clone was observed once. The chain links TRBV5-1 to TRBJ1-3; 7 bases are a match to TRBD1. V was pared by 4 bases and J by 0 bases, with 4 bases of the junction left unmatched. The germline CDR1 and CDR2 sequences are SGHRS and YFSETQ. This CDR3 has 15 residues. The CDR3: CASSRDSFSGNTIYF. In DNA form, the CDR3 reads TGCGCCAGCAGCCGGGACAGCTTCTCTGGAAACACCATATATTTT.

The V and J genes are TRBV18 and TRBJ1-5; D is unclear. The CDR3 covers 17 residues. Trimming pared 3 bases from V and 0 bases from J, leaving 15 bases between. Germline-derived CDR1 and CDR2 are KGHSH and LQKENI. This chain's CDR3 is CASSPVDIPVSNQPQHF. The CDR3 region has the DNA TGTGCCAGCTCACCTGTCGACATCCCAGTTAGCAATCAGCCCCAGCATTTT.

The table lists this clone with a count of one. The rearrangement joins TRBV27 to TRBJ1-6, with 9 bases identical to TRBD1. Germline CDR1 and CDR2: MNHEY and SMNVEV (reference sequence). Trimming at V came to 4 bases and at J to 0 bases, leaving 10 bases not matched to a gene. This CDR3 comprises 19 residues. The CDR3 DNA reads TGTGCCAGCAGTTACCGCCTGGGACAGGGATTCTCCTATAATTCACCCCTCCACTTT. As protein: CASSYRLGQGFSYNSPLHF.

The rearrangement uses TRBV4-1 and TRBJ2-1; 7 bases map to TRBD2. The CDR3 loop spans 17 amino acids. Germline V CDR1 and CDR2: MGHRA, YSYEKL. V shed 3 bases, J shed 0 bases, and the junction held 8 bases outside the gene matches. The CDR3 DNA sequence: TGCGCCAGCAGCCAGGTCCTAGCGGTGAGCTCCTACAATGAGCAGTTCTTC. Encoded protein: CASSQVLAVSSYNEQFF.

The rearrangement links TRBV3-1 (or the pseudogene TRBV3-2) to TRBJ1-2, with 7 bases matching TRBD1. V lost 3 bases, J lost 0 bases, and 7 bases stayed unmatched. Looked up from germline, CDR1 is LGHDT and CDR2 is YNNKEL (reference sequence). This CDR3 comprises 16 residues. The CDR3 sequence: CASSHRTGQANYGYTF. The CDR3, as DNA: TGTGCCAGCAGCCACCGGACAGGCCAAGCTAACTATGGCTACACCTTC.

This sequence joins TRBV19 and TRBJ2-1; TRBD2 matches 9 bases. Looked up from germline, CDR1 is LNHDA and CDR2 is SQIVND (reference sequence). V lost 5 bases and J lost 7; bases outside the gene matches: 9. The CDR3 loop spans 15 amino acids. The CDR3 loop is CASSASRGGRNEQFF. The CDR3 nucleotides read TGTGCCAGTAGTGCCTCGCGGGGGGGCCGAAATGAGCAGTTCTTC.

The rearrangement uses TRBV30 and TRBJ1-2, with D possibly being TRBD1 (6 bases). In germline, CDR1 is GTSNPN, CDR2 SVGIG (reference sequence). This CDR3 comprises 15 residues. Trimming shortened V by 0 bases and J by 2 bases, and 13 bases separated the two germline ends. The chain's CDR3 is CAWSVLGQLNYGYTF. As DNA, the CDR3 is TGTGCCTGGAGTGTACTAGGACAGCTGAACTATGGCTACACCTTC.

The chain couples TRBV9 to TRBJ2-3, with 11 bases lining up with TRBD2. Losses at the gene ends were 3 bases for V and 3 bases for J; bases not matched to a gene: 3. CDR1 is SGDLS, CDR2 YYNGEE, per germline. The CDR3 is made up of 15 amino acids. CDR3 in amino acids: CASSATSGATDTQYF. Here the CDR3 DNA reads TGTGCCAGCAGCGCGACTAGCGGGGCAACAGATACGCAGTATTTT.

The V call is TRBV9, the J call TRBJ1-3; TRBD1 might be the D (5 bases). V was trimmed by 3 bases and J by 0 bases, leaving 13 bases between them. Germline lookup yields CDR1 SGDLS and CDR2 YYNGEE. The CDR3 covers 16 residues. The CDR3 reads CASSGMGTISGNTIYF. CDR3 nucleotide sequence: TGTGCCAGCAGCGGAATGGGGACTATCTCTGGAAACACCATATATTTT.

This chain joins TRBV4-1 and TRBJ2-5, with 9 bases identical to TRBD1. Trimming removed 0 bases from V and 5 bases from J; junction bases left unmatched: 7. The CDR3 sequence is 16 residues long. Germline V gene lookup returns CDR1 MGHRA and CDR2 YSYEKL. The DNA for the CDR3 is TGCGCCAGCAGCCAAGATGGTACAGGGGGCTTTGAGACCCAGTACTTC. This sequence encodes CASSQDGTGGFETQYF.

This rearrangement joins TRBV10-3 to TRBJ2-1; 12 bases line up with TRBD2. The germline gives CDR1 ENHRY, CDR2 SYGVKD. The CDR3 is 15 amino acids. The ends lost 7 bases at V and 4 bases at J; junction bases unmatched: 5. CDR3 DNA sequence: TGTGCCATCAAGACTAGCGGGGGTAGTTACAATGAGCAGTTCTTC. Its protein product is CAIKTSGGSYNEQFF.

The table lists this clone with a count of one. The rearrangement links TRBV7-9 to TRBJ2-7; D possibly corresponds to TRBD1 (5 bases). The V gene lost 3 bases and the J gene lost 3 bases, with 12 bases spanning the gap. The CDR3 covers 14 residues. From germline, CDR1 is SEHNR and CDR2 FQNEAQ (reference sequence). CDR3 DNA: TGTGCCAGCAGCTTCTGGGCAGGGAACTACGAGCAGTACTTC. Translating gives CASSFWAGNYEQYF.

The chain employs TRBV4-1 and TRBJ1-4; 8 positions agree with TRBD1. Germline V gene sequence: CDR1 MGHRA, CDR2 YSYEKL. V lost 2 bases, J lost 6 bases, and 5 bases stayed unmatched. The CDR3 is 15 residues long. CDR3 DNA sequence: TGCGCCAGCAGCCAAACCGGGACAGGTTATGAAAAACTGTTTTTT. Translated: CASSQTGTGYEKLFF.

With respect to this clone: The identical CDR3 is also encoded by other nucleotide sequences in the sample. CDR3 in DNA: TGTGCCAGCAGTTACTCTGGGACAGGGAACACTGAAGCTTTCTTT. As protein: CASSYSGTGNTEAFF. The rearrangement links TRBV6-5 to TRBJ1-1; 8 positions match TRBD1. The V and J ends lost 0 bases and 1 base, in that order; junction bases with no gene match: 1. The CDR3 covers 15 residues. Germline loops: CDR1 MNHEY, CDR2 SVGAGI.

As concerns this clone: The same CDR3 also results from other DNA sequences found in this sample. The J gene is TRBJ1-1, the V gene TRBV5-1, with D unclear. The V end lost 0 bases, the J end lost 7 bases, and 4 bases lay between the germline ends. Germline loops: CDR1 SGHRS, CDR2 YFSETQ. This CDR3 contains 11 residues. The CDR3 nucleotides read TGCGCCAGCAGCTTGGGCGGTGAAGCTTTCTTT. It specifies CASSLGGEAFF. The variable domain in full, with the rest retrieved from reference TRBV5-1 and TRBJ1-1, is KAGVTQTPRYLIKTRGQQVTLSCSPISGHRSVSWYQQTPGQGLQFLFEYFSETQRNKGNFPGRFSGRQFSNSRSEMNVSTLELGDSALYLCASSLGGEAFFGQGTRLTVV.

This rearrangement joins TRBV3-1 (or the pseudogene TRBV3-2) to TRBJ2-5, with 9 bases lining up with TRBD1. The ends lost 2 bases at V and 5 bases at J; junction bases unmatched: 6. The CDR3 sequence is 15 residues long. Germline CDR1 LGHDT, CDR2 YNNKEL (reference sequence). DNA for the CDR3: TGTGCCAGCAGCCAATGGGACAGGGTCCTGGAGACCCAGTACTTC. Amino acid sequence: CASSQWDRVLETQYF.